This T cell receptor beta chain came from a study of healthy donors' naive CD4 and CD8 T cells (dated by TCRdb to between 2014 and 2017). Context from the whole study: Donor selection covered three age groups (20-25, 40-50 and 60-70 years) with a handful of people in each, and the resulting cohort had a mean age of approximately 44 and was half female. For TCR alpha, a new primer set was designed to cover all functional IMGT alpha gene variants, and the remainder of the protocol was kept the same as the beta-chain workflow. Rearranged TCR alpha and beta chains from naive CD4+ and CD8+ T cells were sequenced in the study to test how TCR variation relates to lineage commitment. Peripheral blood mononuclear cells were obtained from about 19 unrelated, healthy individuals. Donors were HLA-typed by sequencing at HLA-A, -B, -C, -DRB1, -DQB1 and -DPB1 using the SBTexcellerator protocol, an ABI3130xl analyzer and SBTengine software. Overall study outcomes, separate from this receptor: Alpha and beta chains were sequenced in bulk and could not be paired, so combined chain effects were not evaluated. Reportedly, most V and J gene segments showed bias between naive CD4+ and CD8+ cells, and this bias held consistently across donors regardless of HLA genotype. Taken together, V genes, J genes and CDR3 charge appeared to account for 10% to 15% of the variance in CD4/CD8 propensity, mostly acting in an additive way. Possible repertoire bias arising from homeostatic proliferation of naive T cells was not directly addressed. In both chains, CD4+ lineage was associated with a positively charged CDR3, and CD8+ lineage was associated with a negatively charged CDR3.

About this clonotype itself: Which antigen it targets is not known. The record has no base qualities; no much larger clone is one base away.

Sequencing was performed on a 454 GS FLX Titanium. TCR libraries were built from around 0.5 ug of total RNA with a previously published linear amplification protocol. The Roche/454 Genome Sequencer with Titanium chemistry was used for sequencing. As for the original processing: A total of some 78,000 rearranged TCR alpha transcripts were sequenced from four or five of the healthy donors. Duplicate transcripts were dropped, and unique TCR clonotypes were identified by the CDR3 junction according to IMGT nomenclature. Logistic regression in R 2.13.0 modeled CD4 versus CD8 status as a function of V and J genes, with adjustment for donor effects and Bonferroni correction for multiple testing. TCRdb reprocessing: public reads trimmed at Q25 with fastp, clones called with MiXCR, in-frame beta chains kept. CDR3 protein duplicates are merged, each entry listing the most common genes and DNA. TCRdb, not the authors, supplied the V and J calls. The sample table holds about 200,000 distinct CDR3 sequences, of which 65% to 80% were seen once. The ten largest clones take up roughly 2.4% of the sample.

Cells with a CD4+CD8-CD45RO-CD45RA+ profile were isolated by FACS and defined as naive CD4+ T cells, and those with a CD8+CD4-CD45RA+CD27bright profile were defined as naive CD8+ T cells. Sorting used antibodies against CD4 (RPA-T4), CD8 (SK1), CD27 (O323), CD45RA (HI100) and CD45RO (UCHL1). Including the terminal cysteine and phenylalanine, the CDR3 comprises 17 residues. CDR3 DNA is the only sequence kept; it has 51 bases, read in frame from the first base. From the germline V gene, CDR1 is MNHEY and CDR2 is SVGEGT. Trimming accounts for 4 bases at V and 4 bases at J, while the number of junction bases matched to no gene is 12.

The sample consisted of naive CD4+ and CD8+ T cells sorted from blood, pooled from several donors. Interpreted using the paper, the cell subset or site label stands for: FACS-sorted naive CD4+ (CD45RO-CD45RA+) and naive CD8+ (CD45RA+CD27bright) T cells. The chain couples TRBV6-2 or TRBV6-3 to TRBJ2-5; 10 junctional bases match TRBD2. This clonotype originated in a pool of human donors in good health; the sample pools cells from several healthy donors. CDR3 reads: CASSFLQLAGERETQYF. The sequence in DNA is TGTGCCAGCAGTTTCCTCCAGCTAGCGGGGGAGAGAGAGACCCAGTACTTC.